This TCR beta chain was recovered during a study of cytomegalovirus exposure and HLA in healthy donors (dated by TCRdb to the late 2010s). About the full investigation: According to an earlier analysis of a few hundred of the donors, roughly 180 million T cells yielded over 90 million unique TCR beta sequences and more than 250 Gb of sequence data. An early release that covered approximately 600 HLA-typed donors contained approximately 300 gigabases of sequencing data and 85 million to 100 million unique TCR sequences. Of the 300 to 500 genotyped donors, 81% were placed in the genetic ancestry cluster associated with self-reported Caucasian donors. The study aimed to test whether signatures of past pathogen exposure could be identified by cataloging public T cell receptors. The T cell repertoires of 666 subjects were profiled by immunosequencing and related to cytomegalovirus serostatus. Besides the first cohort of around 700 subjects, a separate validation cohort made up of over 100 different subjects was used. To predict cytomegalovirus infection status, the study brought together high-throughput TCR immunosequencing, statistical association of individual TCRs with disease status, and machine learning. To study patterns of TCR occurrence, a later analysis re-analyzed previously published TCR beta repertoires from around 670 donors and added high-resolution HLA genotyping. In the later analysis, no new phenotypic data were used to find candidate immune exposures; instead, reliance was placed on TCR beta sequences and their occurrence across donors. An earlier analysis of a few hundred of the donors applied high-throughput TCR beta sequencing to assess whether each TCR beta V gene segment acted as functional or pseudogenic. Donor age, sex, ethnicity and CMV serostatus were collected together with the repertoire data. A later genetic analysis took genome-wide SNP genotypes for about 65% of the roughly 670 donors and used that subset as a discovery cohort. Every discovery cohort repertoire had been produced on one sequencing platform. Both class I and class II loci were covered by HLA typing, at four-digit resolution. Typing coverage varied by locus: 629-630 donors for A, B, C, DRB1 and DQB1; roughly 560 for DQA1; over 600 for DPA1; around 450 for DPB1. Because of strong linkage in the cohort, roughly five DR-DQ haplotypes were treated as single units for association and clustering. Across some 400 genotyped donors of the cohort, an average of approximately 200,000 unique TCR beta nucleotide sequences per donor were sequenced, and 15% to 20% of those sequences were non-productive. Results the study describes overall, beyond this receptor: An earlier analysis of approximately 530 of the donors showed that most TCR beta V segments appeared in productive rearrangements either about 87% or about 30% of the time, which broadly matched IMGT annotations. Immune exposure information for the cohort was limited to CMV serostatus. Compared with equally common non-associated chains, HLA-associated TCR beta chains in a later analysis were more clonally expanded and had lower generation probabilities. The authors suggested that the approach could potentially be extended to other disease states and immunological phenotypes. The 87-base-pair reads could not distinguish some IMGT-functional V segments, including TRBV6-2 and TRBV6-3, so those segments were excluded. At a false discovery rate of 0.05, a later analysis linked about 16,000 TCR beta sequences to specific HLA alleles. Sequencing depth was assumed to be roughly uniform across donors in the presence/absence analyses, though that assumption may not hold. According to a later genetic analysis, donors in an Asian-associated ancestry cluster had fewer N-insertions in productive TCRs than the roughly 700-donor mean. A cluster of highly shared sequence variants was judged likely to represent a technical artifact of the sequencing pipeline. An association between a missense DCLRE1C variant and V-gene and J-gene trimming of TCR beta chains was found in a later genetic analysis and replicated in an independent cohort. Cytomegalovirus status was reported to be diagnosed by the classifier with high specificity and sensitivity in both the original and validation cohorts. Over 15 rarely observed V segments, including chromosome 9 orphons, were excluded from the earlier analysis of several hundred of the donors because counts were too low. Strong co-occurrence of HLA alleles, especially DR and DQ, made assigning TCR associations to individual alleles difficult. A later analysis found that TCR association rates varied across HLA loci, with DRB1 alleles showing the most associated TCRs and HLA-C alleles the fewest. Because some donors lacked HLA typing at each locus, the association tests relied only on the typed subset. Most TCR sequences were seen in very few donors, while some public TCRs were found in many individuals. In vitro tests confirmed that a few of the cytomegalovirus-associated TCR beta chains recognize cytomegalovirus antigens. In a later analysis, most CMV-associated TCR beta chains were found to appear HLA-restricted, with HLA associations seemingly driven largely by CMV exposure. Linkage disequilibrium might explain the correlated functional status among segregating V segments, but an unknown experimental factor could not be excluded. The study listed 164 TCR beta chains as associated with cytomegalovirus. A further reported finding was that TCR beta sequences accurately predicted the HLA-A and HLA-B alleles for most subjects in the first cohort. The cohort was sequenced for TCR beta chains only, and without alpha or paired-chain data the features that could be detected were limited. Several of the top co-occurrence clusters appeared to be linked to parvovirus B19, influenza, CMV and Epstein-Barr virus, according to a later analysis.

The protocol used for the library was the immunoSEQ multiplex PCR assay. For the multiplex PCR, a mixture combining 60 forward primers for TCR Vbeta segments and 13 reverse primers for TCR Jbeta segments was used. The CDR3 region of rearranged TCR beta genes was amplified from genomic DNA with a multiplex PCR assay. The amplified TCR beta libraries were sequenced on the Illumina HiSeq System as 87-base-pair reads. On the study's bioinformatics: A later analysis tallied roughly 78 million unique TCR beta chains across the 660 or so repertoires, and approximately 12 million of those chains were shared by two or more donors. Raw reads were error-corrected and collapsed into unique sequences with a nearest-neighbor algorithm that merged closely related sequences to remove PCR and sequencing errors. V, D and J gene segments were assigned by aligning CDR3 sequences to IMGT reference sequences. For a sequence to be retained, a match of at least six nucleotides was required to both a V gene segment and a J gene segment. A rearrangement counted as productive if the CDR3 had no stop codons and remained in frame with V and J, and every other rearrangement counted as non-productive. Following IMGT convention, CDR3 was defined as the stretch from the second conserved V-encoded cysteine up to the conserved J-encoded phenylalanine. The earlier analysis of 500 to 600 of the donors excluded sequences that lacked an unambiguous match to a single V gene segment. An earlier analysis of 550 to 650 of the donors classified V segments as functional when productive rearrangements were above 56.7% and as segregating when the standard deviation between donors was above 5%. To diagnose cytomegalovirus status from the catalog of TCR beta chain sequences, a statistical classification framework was built. In a later analysis, TCR nucleotide sequences were compared against IMGT/GENE-DB human TR gene sequences so that V and J genes could be assigned. Using the TCRdist pipeline, a later analysis assigned CDR3 sequences along with most-parsimonious VDJ recombination scenarios. In a later analysis, each TCR beta chain was defined by its CDR3 amino acid sequence together with its V-gene family, and reads without a unique V-gene family were excluded. A later analysis removed 500 to 600 highly shared, low-generation-probability nucleotide sequences to deal with suspected cross-contamination and a sequencing artifact. A later analysis calculated a clonal expansion index for each public chain from normalized within-repertoire ranks of inferred template counts. In a later analysis, generation probabilities were computed with a VDJ recombination model fitted to out-of-frame rearrangements, and the resulting probabilities were checked against IGoR. In a later analysis, TCR-TCR, TCR-HLA and TCR-CMV co-occurrence was scored with hypergeometric tests, and a repertoire-size bias correction was applied to TCR pairs. A later analysis estimated false discovery rates by permuting HLA or CMV assignments 20 times. In a later analysis, co-occurring TCRs were grouped with DBSCAN, and TCRdist sequence similarity was added when clustering was performed within HLA-allele-positive subsets. For co-occurrence clustering, repertoires with fewer than 30,000 or more than 120,000 public chains were excluded, along with a handful of repertoires with anomalous nucleotide sharing. TCRdb stores this immuneACCESS table with in-frame sequences only. Part of the clones is absent; in the studies checked, under half of the shortfall reflects unresolved V genes, and no reason is known for the rest. V and J calls and clone size follow that table, whereas D and trimming were derived from the DNA. The sample yields 150,000 to 250,000 clones; about four fifths were counted once. The leading ten clones occupy 1.5% to 1.7% of the sample.

The cohort was made up of approximately 670 healthy bone marrow donors. All cohort members were sampled while nominally healthy, although unrecorded immune exposures were likely present. The donor tested CMV seropositive, placing the donor among the roughly 300 seropositive members of the cohort. A peripheral blood sample was provided by each donor, and peripheral blood mononuclear cells were used for TCR beta sequencing. The Qiagen DNeasy Blood Extraction Kit was used to extract genomic DNA from the blood cell samples. Measured from the cysteine to the phenylalanine, the CDR3 is 15 residues long. Of the read, only the CDR3 DNA is kept; its 45 bases are in frame from base 1. CDR1 and CDR2 are read off the germline V gene (reference sequence) as MNHNY and SVGAGI. V loses 0 bases, J loses 8 bases, and the germline ends lie 16 bases apart. As concerns this clone: Its recognized antigen is unknown. Nothing much larger sits one base from this clone, and base qualities are not available.

The sample was PBMCs. The TCR sequence derives from a girl aged 5 to 17 in good health and CMV-seropositive. Rearrangement joined TRBV6-6 to TRBJ1-2; there is no confident call for the D gene. The CDR3 sequence is CASSYSRVERGGYTF. The DNA reads as follows: TGTGCCAGCAGTTACTCGAGGGTGGAAAGAGGCGGCTACACCTTC.